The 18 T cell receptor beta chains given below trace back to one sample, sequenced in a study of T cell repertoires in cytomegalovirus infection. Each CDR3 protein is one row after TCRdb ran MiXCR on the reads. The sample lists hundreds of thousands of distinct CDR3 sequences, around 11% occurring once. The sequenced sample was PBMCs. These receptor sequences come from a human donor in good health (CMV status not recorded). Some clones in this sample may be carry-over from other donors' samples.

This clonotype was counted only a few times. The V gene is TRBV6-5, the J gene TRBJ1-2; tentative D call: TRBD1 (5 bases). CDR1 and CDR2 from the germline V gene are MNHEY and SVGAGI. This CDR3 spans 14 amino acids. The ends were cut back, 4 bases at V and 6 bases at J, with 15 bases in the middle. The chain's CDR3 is CASSFGAQQHGYTF. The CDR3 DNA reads TGTGCCAGCAGTTTCGGGGCTCAGCAGCATGGCTACACCTTC.

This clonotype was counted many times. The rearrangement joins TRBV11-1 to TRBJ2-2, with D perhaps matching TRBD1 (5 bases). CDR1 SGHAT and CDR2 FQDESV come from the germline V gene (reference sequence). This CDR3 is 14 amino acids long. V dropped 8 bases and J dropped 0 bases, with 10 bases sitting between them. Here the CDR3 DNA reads TGTGCCAGCGTCAGGGAAGCGAACACCGGGGAGCTGTTTTTT. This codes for CASVREANTGELFF.

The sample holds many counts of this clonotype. CDR3 in amino acids: CASSPTANTEAFF. The CDR3 bases are TGTGCCAGCAGCCCCACAGCCAACACTGAAGCTTTCTTT. This chain joins TRBV7-3 and TRBJ1-1; D gene uncertain. Germline V lookup: CDR1 SGHTA, CDR2 FQGTGA. Deletions cut 5 bases from V and 2 bases from J, with 9 bases between. The CDR3 length is 13 residues. The whole variable domain, filled in from reference TRBV7-3 and TRBJ1-1, reads GAGVSQTPSNKVTEKGKYVELRCDPISGHTALYWYRQSLGQGPEFLIYFQGTGAADDSGLPNDRFFAVRPEGSVSTLKIQRTERGDSAVYLCASSPTANTEAFFGQGTRLTVV.

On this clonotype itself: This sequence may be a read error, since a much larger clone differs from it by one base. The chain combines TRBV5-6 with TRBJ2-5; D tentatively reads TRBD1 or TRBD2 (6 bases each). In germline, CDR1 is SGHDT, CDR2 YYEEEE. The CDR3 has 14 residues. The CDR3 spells CASNLGGVGETQYF. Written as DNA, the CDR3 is TGTGCCAGCAACTTGGGGGGCGTCGGGGAGACCCAGTACTTC.

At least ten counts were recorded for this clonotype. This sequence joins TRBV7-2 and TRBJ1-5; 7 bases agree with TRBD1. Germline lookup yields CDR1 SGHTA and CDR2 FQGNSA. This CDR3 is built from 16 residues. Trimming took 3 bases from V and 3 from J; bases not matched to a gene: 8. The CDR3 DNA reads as TGTGCCAGCAGCTTGGCCCAGGGACAGTTCAATCAGCCCCAGCATTTT. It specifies CASSLAQGQFNQPQHF.

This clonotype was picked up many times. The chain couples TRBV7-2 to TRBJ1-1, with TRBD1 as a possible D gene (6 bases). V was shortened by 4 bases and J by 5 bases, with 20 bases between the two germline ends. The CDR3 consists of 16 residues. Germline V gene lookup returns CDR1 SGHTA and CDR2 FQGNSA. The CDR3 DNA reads TGTGCCAGCAGCTCTCCAGGAGGGGGGCAAGGAACTGAAGCTTTCTTT. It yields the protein CASSSPGGGQGTEAFF.

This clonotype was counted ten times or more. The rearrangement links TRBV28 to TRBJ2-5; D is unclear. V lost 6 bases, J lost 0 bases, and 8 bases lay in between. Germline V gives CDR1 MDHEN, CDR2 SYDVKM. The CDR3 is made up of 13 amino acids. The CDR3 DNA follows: TGTGCCAGCAGGGTACACCACCAAGAGACCCAGTACTTC. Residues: CASRVHHQETQYF.

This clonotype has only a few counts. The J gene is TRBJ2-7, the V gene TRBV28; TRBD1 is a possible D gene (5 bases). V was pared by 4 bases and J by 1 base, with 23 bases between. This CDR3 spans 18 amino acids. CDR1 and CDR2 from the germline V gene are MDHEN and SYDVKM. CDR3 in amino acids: CASSSLRQNPKKSYEQYF. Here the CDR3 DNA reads TGTGCCAGCAGTTCTTTGAGACAGAACCCTAAAAAGTCCTACGAGCAGTACTTC. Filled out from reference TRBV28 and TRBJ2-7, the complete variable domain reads DVKVTQSSRYLVKRTGEKVFLECVQDMDHENMFWYRQDPGLGLRLIYFSYDVKMKEKGDIPEGYSVSREKKERFSLILESASTNQTSMYLCASSSLRQNPKKSYEQYFGPGTRLTVT.

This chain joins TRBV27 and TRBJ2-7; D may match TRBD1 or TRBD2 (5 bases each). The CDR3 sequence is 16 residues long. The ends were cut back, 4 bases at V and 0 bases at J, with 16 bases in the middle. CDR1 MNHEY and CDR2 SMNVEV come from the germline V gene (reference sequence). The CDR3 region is CASSSRQRGASYEQYF. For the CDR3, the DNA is TGTGCCAGCAGTTCCCGGCAGAGAGGGGCCTCCTACGAGCAGTACTTC.

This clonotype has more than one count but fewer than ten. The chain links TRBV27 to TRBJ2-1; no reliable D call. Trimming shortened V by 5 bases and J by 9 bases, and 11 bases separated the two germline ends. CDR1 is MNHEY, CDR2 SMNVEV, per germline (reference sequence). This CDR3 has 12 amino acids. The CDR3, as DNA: TGTGCCAGCAGTGCCACCTTTACTGAGCAGTTCTTC. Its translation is CASSATFTEQFF.

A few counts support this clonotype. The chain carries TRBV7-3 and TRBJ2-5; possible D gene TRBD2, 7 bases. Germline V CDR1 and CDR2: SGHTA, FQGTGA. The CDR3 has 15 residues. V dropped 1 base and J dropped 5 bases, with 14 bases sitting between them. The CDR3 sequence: CASSLMAGAGETQYF. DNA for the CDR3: TGTGCCAGCAGCTTAATGGCGGGGGCCGGGGAGACCCAGTACTTC.

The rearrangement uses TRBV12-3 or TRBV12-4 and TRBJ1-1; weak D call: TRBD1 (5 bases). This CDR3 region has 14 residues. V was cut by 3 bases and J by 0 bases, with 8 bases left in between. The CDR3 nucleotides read TGTGCCAGCAGTTTGGACAATATGAACACTGAAGCTTTCTTT. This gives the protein CASSLDNMNTEAFF.

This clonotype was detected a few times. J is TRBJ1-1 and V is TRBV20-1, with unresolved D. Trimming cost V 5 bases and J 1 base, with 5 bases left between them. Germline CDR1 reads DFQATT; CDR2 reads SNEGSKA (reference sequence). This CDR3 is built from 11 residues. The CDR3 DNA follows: TGCAGTGCTTTGAAGAACACTGAAGCTTTCTTT. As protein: CSALKNTEAFF.

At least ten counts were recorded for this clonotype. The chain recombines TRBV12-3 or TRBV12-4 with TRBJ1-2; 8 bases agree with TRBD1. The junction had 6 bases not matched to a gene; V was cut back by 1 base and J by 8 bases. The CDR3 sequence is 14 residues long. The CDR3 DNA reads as TGTGCCAGCAGTTTAGTGGACAGGGATCGGGGCTACACCTTC. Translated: CASSLVDRDRGYTF.

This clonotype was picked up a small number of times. The CDR3 sequence: CASSLPQGRRIEQYF. The CDR3 DNA reads TGTGCCAGCAGTTTACCTCAGGGGAGGCGGATCGAGCAGTACTTC. This chain links TRBV28 with TRBJ2-7, with D tentatively TRBD1 or TRBD2 (6 bases each). Germline assignment: CDR1 MDHEN and CDR2 SYDVKM. This CDR3 contains 15 residues. V was clipped by 2 bases and J by 6 bases, with 17 bases between them.

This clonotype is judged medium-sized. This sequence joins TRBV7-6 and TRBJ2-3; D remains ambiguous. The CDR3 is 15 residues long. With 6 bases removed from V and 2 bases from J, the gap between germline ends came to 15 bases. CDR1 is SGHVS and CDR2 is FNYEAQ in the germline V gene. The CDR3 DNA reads TGTGCCAGCAGTTCAACGACATACCCCACAGATACGCAGTATTTT. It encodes CASSSTTYPTDTQYF.

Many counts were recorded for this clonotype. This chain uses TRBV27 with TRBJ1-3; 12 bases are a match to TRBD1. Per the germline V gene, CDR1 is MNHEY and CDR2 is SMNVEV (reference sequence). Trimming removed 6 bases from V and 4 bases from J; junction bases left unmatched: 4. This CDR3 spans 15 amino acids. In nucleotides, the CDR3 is TGTGCCAGCAGCCGGGACAGGGGGCGAGGAAACACCATATATTTT. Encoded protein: CASSRDRGRGNTIYF.

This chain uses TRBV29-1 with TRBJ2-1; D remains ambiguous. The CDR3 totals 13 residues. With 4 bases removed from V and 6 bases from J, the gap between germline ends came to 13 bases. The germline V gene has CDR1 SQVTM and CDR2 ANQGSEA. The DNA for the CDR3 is TGCAGCGTTGTAGGCCCTCTTAGCAATGAGCAGTTCTTC. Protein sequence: CSVVGPLSNEQFF.